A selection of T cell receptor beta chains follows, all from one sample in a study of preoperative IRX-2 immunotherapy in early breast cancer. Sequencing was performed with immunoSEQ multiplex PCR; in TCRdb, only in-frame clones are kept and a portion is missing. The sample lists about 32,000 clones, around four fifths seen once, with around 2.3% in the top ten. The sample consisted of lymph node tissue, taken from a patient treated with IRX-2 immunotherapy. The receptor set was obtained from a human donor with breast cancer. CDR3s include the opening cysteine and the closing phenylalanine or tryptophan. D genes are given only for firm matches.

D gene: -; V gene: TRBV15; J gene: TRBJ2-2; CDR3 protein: CATSRRRPPNTGELFF
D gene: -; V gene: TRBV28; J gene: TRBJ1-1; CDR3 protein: CASSLGGYRLNTEAFF
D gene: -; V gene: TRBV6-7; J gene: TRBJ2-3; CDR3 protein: CASSPHDSPSTDTQYF
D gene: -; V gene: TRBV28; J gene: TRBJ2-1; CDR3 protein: CASNNLQGFNEQFF
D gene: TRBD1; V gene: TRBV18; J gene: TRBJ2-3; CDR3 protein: CASSQQGTADTQYF
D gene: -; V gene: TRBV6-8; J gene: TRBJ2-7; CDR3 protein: CASSYSPAKDHEQYF
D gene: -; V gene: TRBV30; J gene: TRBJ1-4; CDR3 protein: CAWSSTNEKLFF
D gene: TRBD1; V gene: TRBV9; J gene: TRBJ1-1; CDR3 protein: CASSVDGQGPMNTEAFF
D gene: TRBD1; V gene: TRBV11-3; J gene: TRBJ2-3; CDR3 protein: CASSLVGQGTDTQYF
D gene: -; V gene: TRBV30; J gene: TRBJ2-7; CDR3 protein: CAWSVRQADAYEQYF
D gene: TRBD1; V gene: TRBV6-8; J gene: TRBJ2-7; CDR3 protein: CATRAGGKIIGYEQYF
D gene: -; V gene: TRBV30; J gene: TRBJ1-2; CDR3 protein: CAWSVGTYGYTF
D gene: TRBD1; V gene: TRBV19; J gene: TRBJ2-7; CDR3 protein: CASSTDRGYEQYF
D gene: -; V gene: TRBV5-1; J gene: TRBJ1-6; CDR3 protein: CASSLETGRYSPLHF
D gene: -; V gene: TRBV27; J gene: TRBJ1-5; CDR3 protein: CASSLSGWVQPQHF
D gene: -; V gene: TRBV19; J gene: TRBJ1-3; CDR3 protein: CASSILDSSGNTIYF
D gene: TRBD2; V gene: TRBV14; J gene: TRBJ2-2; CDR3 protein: CASSQGALAGDTGELFF
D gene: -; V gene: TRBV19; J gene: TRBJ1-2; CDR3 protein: CASGVTYGYTF
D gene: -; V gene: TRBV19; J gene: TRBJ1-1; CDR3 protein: CASILGSTNTEAFF
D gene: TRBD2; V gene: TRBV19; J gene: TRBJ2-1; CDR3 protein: CASSIYSGGSSYNEQFF